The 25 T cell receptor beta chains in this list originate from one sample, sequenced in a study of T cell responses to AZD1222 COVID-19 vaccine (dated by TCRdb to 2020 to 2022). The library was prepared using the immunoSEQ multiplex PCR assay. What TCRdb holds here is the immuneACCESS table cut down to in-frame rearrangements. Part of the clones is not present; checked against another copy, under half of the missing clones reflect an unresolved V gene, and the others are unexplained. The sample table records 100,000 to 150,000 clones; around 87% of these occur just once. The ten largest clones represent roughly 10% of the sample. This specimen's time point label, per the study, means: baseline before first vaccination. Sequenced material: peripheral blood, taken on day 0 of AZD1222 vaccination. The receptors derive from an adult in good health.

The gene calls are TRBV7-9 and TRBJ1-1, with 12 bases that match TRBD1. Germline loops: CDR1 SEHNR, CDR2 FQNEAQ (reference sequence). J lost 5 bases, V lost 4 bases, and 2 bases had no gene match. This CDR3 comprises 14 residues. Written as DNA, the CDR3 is TGTGCCAGCAGCTGGGGACAGGGGGCGACTGAAGCTTTCTTT. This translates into CASSWGQGATEAFF.

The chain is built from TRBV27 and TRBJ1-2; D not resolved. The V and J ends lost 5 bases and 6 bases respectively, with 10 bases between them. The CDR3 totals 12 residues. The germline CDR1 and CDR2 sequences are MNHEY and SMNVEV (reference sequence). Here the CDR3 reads CASSPLGDGYTF. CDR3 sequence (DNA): TGTGCCAGCAGTCCGTTGGGCGATGGCTACACCTTC.

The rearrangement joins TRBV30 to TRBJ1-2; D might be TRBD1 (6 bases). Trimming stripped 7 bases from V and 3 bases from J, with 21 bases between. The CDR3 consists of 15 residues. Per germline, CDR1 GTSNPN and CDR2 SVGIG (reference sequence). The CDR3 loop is CAFPPPQGSYYGYTF. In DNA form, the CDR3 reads TGTGCCTTCCCCCCCCCACAGGGATCTTACTATGGCTACACCTTC. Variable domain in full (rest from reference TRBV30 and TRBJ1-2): SQTIHQWPATLVQPVGSPLSLECTVEGTSNPNLYWYRQAAGRGLQLLFYSVGIGQISSEVPQNLSASRPQDRQFILSSKKLLLSDSGFYLCAFPPPQGSYYGYTFGSGTRLTVV.

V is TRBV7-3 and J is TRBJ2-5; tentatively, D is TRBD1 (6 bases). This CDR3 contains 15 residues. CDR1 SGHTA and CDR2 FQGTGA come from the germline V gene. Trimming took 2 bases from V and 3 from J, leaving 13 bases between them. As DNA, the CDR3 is TGTGCCAGCAGCTTAGGGGGCAACGGGAAAGAGACCCAGTACTTC. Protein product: CASSLGGNGKETQYF. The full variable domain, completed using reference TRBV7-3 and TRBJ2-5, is GAGVSQTPSNKVTEKGKYVELRCDPISGHTALYWYRQSLGQGPEFLIYFQGTGAADDSGLPNDRFFAVRPEGSVSTLKIQRTERGDSAVYLCASSLGGNGKETQYFGPGTRLLVL.

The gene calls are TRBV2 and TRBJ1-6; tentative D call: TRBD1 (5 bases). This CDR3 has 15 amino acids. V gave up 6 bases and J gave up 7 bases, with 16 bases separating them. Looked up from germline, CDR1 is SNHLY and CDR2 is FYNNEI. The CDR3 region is CASRAIGAPNSPLHF. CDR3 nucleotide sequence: TGTGCCAGCAGAGCCATTGGGGCCCCAAATTCACCCCTCCACTTT.

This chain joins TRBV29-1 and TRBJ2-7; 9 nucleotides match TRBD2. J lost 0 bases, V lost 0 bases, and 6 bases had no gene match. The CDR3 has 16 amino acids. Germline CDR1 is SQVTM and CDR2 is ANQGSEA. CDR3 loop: CSVEEVLAGASYEQYF. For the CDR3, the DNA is TGCAGCGTTGAAGAGGTCTTAGCGGGGGCCTCCTACGAGCAGTACTTC.

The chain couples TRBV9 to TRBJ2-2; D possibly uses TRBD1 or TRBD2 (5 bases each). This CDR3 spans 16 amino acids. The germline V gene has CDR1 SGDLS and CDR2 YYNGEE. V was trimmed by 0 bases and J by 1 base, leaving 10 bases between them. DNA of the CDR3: TGTGCCAGCAGCGTAGCTGGGGGAGTGAACACCGGGGAGCTGTTTTTT. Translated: CASSVAGGVNTGELFF.

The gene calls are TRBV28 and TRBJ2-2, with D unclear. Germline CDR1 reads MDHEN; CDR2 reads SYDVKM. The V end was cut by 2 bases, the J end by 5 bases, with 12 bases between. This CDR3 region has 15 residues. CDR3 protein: CASSLPAVGTGELFF. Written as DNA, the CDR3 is TGTGCCAGCAGTTTACCGGCTGTTGGGACCGGGGAGCTGTTTTTT.

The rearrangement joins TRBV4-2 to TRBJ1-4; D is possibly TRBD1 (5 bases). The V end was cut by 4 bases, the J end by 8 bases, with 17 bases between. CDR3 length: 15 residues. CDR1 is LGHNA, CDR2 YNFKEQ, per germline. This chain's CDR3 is CASSPRDAAGEKLFF. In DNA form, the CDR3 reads TGTGCCAGCAGCCCTAGGGACGCCGCGGGGGAAAAACTGTTTTTT.

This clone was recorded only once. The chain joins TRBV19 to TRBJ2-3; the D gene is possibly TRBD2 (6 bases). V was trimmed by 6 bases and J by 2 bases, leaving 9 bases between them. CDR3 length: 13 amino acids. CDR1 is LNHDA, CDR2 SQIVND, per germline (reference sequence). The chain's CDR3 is CASRGLPTDTQYF. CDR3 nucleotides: TGTGCCAGTAGAGGACTACCCACAGATACGCAGTATTTT.

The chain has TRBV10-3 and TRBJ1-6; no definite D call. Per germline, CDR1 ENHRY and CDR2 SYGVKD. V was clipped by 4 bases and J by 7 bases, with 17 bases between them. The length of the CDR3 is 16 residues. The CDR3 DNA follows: TGTGCCATCAGTGCCGGGAAAATCCGAGGCAATTCACCCCTCCACTTT. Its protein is CAISAGKIRGNSPLHF.

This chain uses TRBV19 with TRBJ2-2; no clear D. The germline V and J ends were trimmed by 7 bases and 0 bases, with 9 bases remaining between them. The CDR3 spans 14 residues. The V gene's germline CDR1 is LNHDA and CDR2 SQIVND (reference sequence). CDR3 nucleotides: TGTGCCAGTAAAGGCAGGCCGAACACCGGGGAGCTGTTTTTT. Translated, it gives CASKGRPNTGELFF.

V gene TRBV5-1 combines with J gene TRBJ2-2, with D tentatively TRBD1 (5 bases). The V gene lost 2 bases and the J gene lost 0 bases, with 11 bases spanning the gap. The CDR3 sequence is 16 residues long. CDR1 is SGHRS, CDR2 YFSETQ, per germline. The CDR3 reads CASSFGAGPNTGELFF. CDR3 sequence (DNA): TGCGCCAGCAGCTTTGGGGCAGGGCCGAACACCGGGGAGCTGTTTTTT.

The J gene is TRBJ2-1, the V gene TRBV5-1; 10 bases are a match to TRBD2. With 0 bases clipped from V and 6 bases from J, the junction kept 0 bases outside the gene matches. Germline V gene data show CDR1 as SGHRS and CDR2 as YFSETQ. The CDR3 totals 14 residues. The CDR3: CASSLASGGNEQFF. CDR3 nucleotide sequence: TGCGCCAGCAGCTTGGCTAGCGGGGGCAATGAGCAGTTCTTC.

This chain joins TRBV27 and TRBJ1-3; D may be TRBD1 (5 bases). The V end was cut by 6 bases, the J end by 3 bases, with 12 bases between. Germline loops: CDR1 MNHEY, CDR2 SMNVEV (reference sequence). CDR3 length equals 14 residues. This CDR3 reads CASSLGGIGNTIYF. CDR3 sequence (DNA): TGTGCCAGCAGCCTGGGGGGGATTGGAAACACCATATATTTT.

The CDR3 region is CASSRLAGVGDTQYF. The CDR3 nucleotides are TGTGCCAGCAGCCGACTAGCGGGAGTGGGAGATACGCAGTATTTT. The chain carries TRBV7-8 and TRBJ2-3; 12 nucleotides match TRBD2. The V segment lost 5 bases and the J segment 5 bases; nucleotides outside the gene matches: 5. The length of the CDR3 is 15 residues. Germline V gives CDR1 SGHVS, CDR2 FQNEAQ.

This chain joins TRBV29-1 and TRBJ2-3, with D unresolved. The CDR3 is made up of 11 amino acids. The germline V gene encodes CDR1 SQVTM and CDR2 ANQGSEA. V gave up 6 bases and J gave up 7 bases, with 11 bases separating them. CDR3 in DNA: TGCAGCGTGCGCGACGGTAATACGCAGTATTTT. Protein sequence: CSVRDGNTQYF.

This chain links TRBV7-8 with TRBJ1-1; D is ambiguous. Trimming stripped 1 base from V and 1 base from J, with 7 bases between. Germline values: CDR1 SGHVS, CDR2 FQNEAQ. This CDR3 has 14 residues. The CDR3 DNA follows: TGTGCCAGCAGCTTAGTGCAGTCGAACACTGAAGCTTTCTTT. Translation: CASSLVQSNTEAFF.

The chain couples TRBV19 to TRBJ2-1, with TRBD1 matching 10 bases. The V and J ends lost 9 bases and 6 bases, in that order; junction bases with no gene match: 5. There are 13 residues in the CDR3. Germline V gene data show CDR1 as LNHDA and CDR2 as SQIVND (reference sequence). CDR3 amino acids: CASRDRGVNEQFF. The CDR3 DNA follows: TGTGCCAGCCGGGACAGGGGAGTCAATGAGCAGTTCTTC.

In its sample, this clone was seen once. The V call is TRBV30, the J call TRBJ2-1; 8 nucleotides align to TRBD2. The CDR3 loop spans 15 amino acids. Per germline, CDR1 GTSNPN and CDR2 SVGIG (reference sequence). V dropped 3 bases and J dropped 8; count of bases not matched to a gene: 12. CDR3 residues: CAWRVPGLGGDEQFF. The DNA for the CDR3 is TGTGCCTGGAGGGTCCCGGGACTAGGGGGGGATGAGCAGTTCTTC. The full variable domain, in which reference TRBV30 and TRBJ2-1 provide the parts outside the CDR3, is SQTIHQWPATLVQPVGSPLSLECTVEGTSNPNLYWYRQAAGRGLQLLFYSVGIGQISSEVPQNLSASRPQDRQFILSSKKLLLSDSGFYLCAWRVPGLGGDEQFFGPGTRLTVL.

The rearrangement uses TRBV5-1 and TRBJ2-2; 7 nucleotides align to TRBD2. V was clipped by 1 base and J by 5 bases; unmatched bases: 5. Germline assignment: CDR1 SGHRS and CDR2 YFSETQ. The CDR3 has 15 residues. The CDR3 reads CASSLLWEGTGELFF. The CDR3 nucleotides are TGCGCCAGCAGCTTGCTCTGGGAGGGTACCGGGGAGCTGTTTTTT.

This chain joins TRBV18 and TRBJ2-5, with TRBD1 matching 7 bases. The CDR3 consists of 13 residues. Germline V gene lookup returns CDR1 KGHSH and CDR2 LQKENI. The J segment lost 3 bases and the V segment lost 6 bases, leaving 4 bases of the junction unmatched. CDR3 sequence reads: CASSPGTEETQYF. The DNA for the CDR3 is TGTGCCAGCTCCCCCGGGACAGAAGAGACCCAGTACTTC.

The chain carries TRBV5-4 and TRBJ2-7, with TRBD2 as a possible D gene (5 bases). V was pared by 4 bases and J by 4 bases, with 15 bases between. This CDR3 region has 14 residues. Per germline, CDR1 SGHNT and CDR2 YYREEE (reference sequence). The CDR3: CASSLDRDIYEQYF. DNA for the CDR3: TGTGCCAGCAGCCTGGACCGGGATATATACGAGCAGTACTTC.

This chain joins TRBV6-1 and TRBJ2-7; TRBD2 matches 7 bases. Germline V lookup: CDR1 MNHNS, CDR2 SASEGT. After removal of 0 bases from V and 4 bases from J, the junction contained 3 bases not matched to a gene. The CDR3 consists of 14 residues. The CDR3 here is CASSEAGGGYEQYF. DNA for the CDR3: TGTGCCAGCAGTGAAGCGGGGGGGGGTTACGAGCAGTACTTC.

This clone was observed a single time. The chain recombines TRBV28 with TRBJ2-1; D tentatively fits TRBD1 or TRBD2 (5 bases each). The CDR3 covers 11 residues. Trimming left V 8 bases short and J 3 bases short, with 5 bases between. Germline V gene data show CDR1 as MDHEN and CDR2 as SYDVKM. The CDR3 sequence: CASGGYNEQFF. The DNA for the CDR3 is TGTGCCAGCGGGGGCTACAATGAGCAGTTCTTC.